The rows below give T cell receptor beta chains drawn from one sample of a study of T cell responses to AZD1222 COVID-19 vaccine. Clones were sequenced by immunoSEQ multiplex PCR, and TCRdb holds only the in-frame ones, with some missing. The top ten clones hold under 3% of a sample with 110,000 or so clones, approximately 88% of them seen once. The material sequenced was peripheral blood, taken on day 0 of AZD1222 vaccination. These receptors were obtained from an adult in good health. The CDR3 runs from the conserved cysteine through the conserved F or W. The order of the fields is D gene, V gene, clone size, J gene, CDR3 protein, CDR3 DNA. A D gene is named only where the DNA matches it firmly. Only some rows state a clone size, as once, few, many or a class for expanded clones.

TRBD1	TRBV4-2	NA	TRBJ1-1	CASSPNRGNTEAFF	TGTGCCAGCAGTCCCAACAGGGGGAACACTGAAGCTTTCTTT
NA	TRBV19	NA	TRBJ2-3	CASSIADTQYF	TGTGCCAGTAGTATAGCAGATACGCAGTATTTT
NA	TRBV7-8	NA	TRBJ2-3	CASRLIRPRDTQYF	TGTGCCAGCCGGTTAATCCGGCCGCGAGATACGCAGTATTTT
NA	TRBV19	NA	TRBJ1-4	CASSRQATNEKLFF	TGTGCCAGTAGTAGGCAGGCAACTAATGAAAAACTGTTTTTT
TRBD1	TRBV6-2/TRBV6-3	once	TRBJ1-6	CASSTPGTGLFHF	TGTGCCAGCAGTACGCCAGGGACAGGGTTATTCCACTTT
TRBD1	TRBV7-9	NA	TRBJ1-1	CASRGRDSEAFF	TGTGCCAGCAGGGGCCGGGACAGCGAAGCTTTCTTT
NA	TRBV2	NA	TRBJ2-7	CASSEGRVHEQYF	TGTGCCAGCAGTGAGGGCAGGGTGCACGAGCAGTACTTC
NA	TRBV5-4	NA	TRBJ2-7	CASSPQGSYEQYF	TGTGCCAGCAGCCCCCAGGGGTCGTACGAGCAGTACTTC
TRBD2	TRBV7-6	NA	TRBJ2-3	CASSPGAGVGTDTQYF	TGTGCCAGCAGCCCCGGGGCGGGGGTCGGCACAGATACGCAGTATTTT
NA	TRBV5-8	NA	TRBJ2-3	CASSEILSTDTQYF	TGTGCCAGCAGTGAGATACTGAGCACAGATACGCAGTATTTT
NA	TRBV11-2	few	TRBJ2-7	CASSLAPDSGYYDQYF	TGTGCCAGCAGCTTAGCCCCCGATAGCGGATACTACGATCAGTACTTC
NA	TRBV7-8	NA	TRBJ2-7	CASSRNYLTASDFREQYF	TGTGCCAGCAGTCGCAACTACCTTACCGCTAGCGACTTTCGGGAGCAGTACTTC
NA	TRBV5-1	NA	TRBJ2-5	CASNQGQETQYF	TGCGCCAGCAACCAAGGCCAAGAGACCCAGTACTTC
TRBD1	TRBV9	NA	TRBJ2-7	CASSVSGQGSEQYF	TGTGCCAGCAGCGTAAGTGGACAGGGAAGCGAGCAGTACTTC
NA	TRBV18	NA	TRBJ1-5	CASSPIHREEQPQHF	TGTGCCAGCTCCCCGATCCACCGGGAAGAACAGCCCCAGCATTTT
TRBD1	TRBV19	NA	TRBJ1-5	CASEGGGQDNSNQPQHF	TGTGCCAGTGAGGGGGGTGGACAGGACAATAGCAATCAGCCCCAGCATTTT
NA	TRBV2	NA	TRBJ2-6	CASISESGANVLTF	TGTGCCAGCATATCCGAATCAGGGGCCAACGTCCTGACTTTC
NA	TRBV7-2	NA	TRBJ1-2	CASSYRGGLGYGYTF	TGTGCCAGCAGCTACAGAGGGGGGTTAGGCTATGGCTACACCTTC
NA	TRBV28	NA	TRBJ1-2	CASSFRGDGYTF	TGTGCCAGCAGTTTTCGTGGCGATGGCTACACCTTC
TRBD2	TRBV4-1	NA	TRBJ2-6	CASSQGPGGSGANVLTF	TGCGCCAGCAGCCAAGGGCCCGGGGGGTCTGGGGCCAACGTCCTGACTTTC
NA	TRBV20-1	NA	TRBJ1-5	CSASREGNQPQHF	TGCAGTGCTAGTCGGGAAGGCAATCAGCCCCAGCATTTT
TRBD1	TRBV12-3/TRBV12-4	NA	TRBJ1-6	CATRQGYNSPLHF	TGTGCCACCAGACAGGGGTATAATTCACCCCTCCACTTT
NA	TRBV27	NA	TRBJ2-2	CASSLTYTGELFF	TGTGCCAGCAGTTTAACCTACACCGGGGAGCTGTTTTTT
NA	TRBV12-5	NA	TRBJ1-4	CASGLEEGEKLFF	TGTGCTAGTGGTTTGGAAGAGGGTGAAAAACTGTTTTTT
NA	TRBV28	NA	TRBJ1-4	CASSSNLPLWTNEKLFF	TGTGCCAGCAGCTCCAATCTCCCCCTCTGGACTAATGAAAAACTGTTTTTT
NA	TRBV5-1	NA	TRBJ2-7	CASSLSSSTDGEQYF	TGCGCCAGCAGCTTGTCGTCATCGACGGACGGCGAGCAGTACTTC
TRBD1	TRBV19	NA	TRBJ2-4	CASSPGTGGPLAKNIQYF	TGTGCCAGTAGTCCCGGGACAGGGGGACCCCTAGCCAAAAACATTCAGTACTTC
NA	TRBV19	NA	TRBJ1-5	CASEDGGGRQPQHF	TGTGCCAGTGAAGATGGGGGAGGACGTCAGCCCCAGCATTTT
NA	TRBV9	NA	TRBJ2-2	CASSVVPGVGAGELFF	TGTGCCAGCAGCGTAGTTCCGGGCGTTGGGGCCGGGGAGCTGTTTTTT
NA	TRBV11-2	NA	TRBJ1-2	CASSSGAGDGYTF	TGTGCCAGCAGCTCGGGGGCAGGGGATGGCTACACCTTC
TRBD1	TRBV11-2	NA	TRBJ1-3	CASSSDRGMNTIYF	TGTGCCAGCAGCTCCGACAGGGGAATGAACACCATATATTTT
NA	TRBV19	NA	TRBJ1-6	CASRRDASSYNSPLHF	TGTGCCAGTAGGCGAGACGCGAGCTCCTATAATTCACCCCTCCACTTT
NA	TRBV19	NA	TRBJ2-5	CASSIGSGTQYF	TGTGCCAGTAGTATAGGGTCCGGGACCCAGTACTTC
TRBD1	TRBV3-1/TRBV3-2	few	TRBJ1-6	CASSRQGANSPLHF	TGTGCCAGCAGCCGACAGGGGGCGAATTCACCCCTCCACTTT
NA	TRBV3-1/TRBV3-2	NA	TRBJ1-5	CASSPKMGNQPQHF	TGTGCCAGCAGCCCTAAAATGGGTAATCAGCCCCAGCATTTT
NA	TRBV5-4	NA	TRBJ1-4	CASSSAGGDEKLFF	TGTGCCAGCAGCTCAGCGGGTGGGGACGAAAAACTGTTTTTT
NA	TRBV7-6	NA	TRBJ2-4	CASSPTTGAGERGIQYF	TGTGCCAGCAGCCCCACGACAGGGGCGGGGGAGCGCGGCATTCAGTACTTC